This T cell receptor beta chain is drawn from a study of T cell repertoires in cytomegalovirus infection. Study information: Public TCR beta signature analysis indicated the presence of both CMV infection and matching HLA type. Findings of the study overall: There were HLA-C-restricted CMV-specific TCR beta clonotypes dominating the ex vivo response. Adding up the frequency of public TCR beta families identified people who carried CMV plus the relevant HLA.

TCRdb re-derived calls from the reads in MiXCR, one entry per CDR3 protein. The table lists approximately 130,000 distinct CDR3 sequences, about 24% of them singletons. This CDR3 is built from 13 residues. Germline trimming cut 6 bases from V and 9 bases from J; bases unmatched to any gene: 3. On this clonotype: The antigen is undetermined.

The TCR originated in a human donor in good health (CMV status not recorded). Some clones in this sample may be carry-over from other donors' samples. The specimen was PBMCs, sequenced either directly or after in vitro stimulation (not recorded which). The V gene is TRBV12-3 or TRBV12-4, the J gene TRBJ1-6; TRBD1 matches at 9 bases. CDR3 region: CASRPQGASPLHF. Written as DNA, the CDR3 is TGTGCCAGCAGGCCACAGGGGGCTTCACCCCTCCACTTT.